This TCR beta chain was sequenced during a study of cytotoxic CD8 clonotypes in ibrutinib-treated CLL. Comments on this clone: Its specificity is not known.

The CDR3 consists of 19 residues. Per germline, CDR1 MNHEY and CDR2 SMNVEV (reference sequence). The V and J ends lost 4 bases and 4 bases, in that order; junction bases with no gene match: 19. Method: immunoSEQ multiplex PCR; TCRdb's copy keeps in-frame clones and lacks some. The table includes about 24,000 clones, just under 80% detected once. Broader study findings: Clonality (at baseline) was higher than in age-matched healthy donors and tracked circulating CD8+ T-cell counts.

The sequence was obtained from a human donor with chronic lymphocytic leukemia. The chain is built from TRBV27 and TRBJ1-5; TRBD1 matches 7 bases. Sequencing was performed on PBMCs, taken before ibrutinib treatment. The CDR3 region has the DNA TGTGCCAGCAGTTCCTCAGCGACCTACGGGACAGTTGGGAATCAGCCCCAGCATTTT. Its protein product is CASSSSATYGTVGNQPQHF.